The rows below give T cell receptor beta chains drawn from one sample of a study of T cell responses to AZD1222 COVID-19 vaccine. The assay was immunoSEQ multiplex PCR, and TCRdb's table has in-frame clones only and misses some. The sample carries approximately 100,000 clones, around 90% recorded once. Sequences were derived from peripheral blood, sampled on day 0 of AZD1222 vaccination. The receptors originated from an adult in good health. Each CDR3 is given with its conserved first and last residue. The D gene is left open where the match is weak. Some rows have no size entry. The others give once, few or many, or a class for an expanded clone.

TRBJ1-5,once,.,TRBV28,TGTGCCAGCAGCTCTTATGCGGGGCAGCCCCAGCATTTT,CASSSYAGQPQHF
TRBJ2-1,.,.,TRBV5-5,TGTGCCAGCAGCCCAAACCCAAGTTCCTACAATGAGCAGTTCTTC,CASSPNPSSYNEQFF
TRBJ2-7,.,.,TRBV6-2/TRBV6-3,TGTGCCAGCAGCCGCAGCCTCGTAGGGAAAGTCAACGAGCAGTACTTC,CASSRSLVGKVNEQYF
TRBJ1-2,.,.,TRBV4-1,TGCGCCAGCAGCCTCCGGGACGGCGATAACTATGGCTACACCTTC,CASSLRDGDNYGYTF
TRBJ2-2,.,TRBD1,TRBV5-6,TGTGCCAGCAGCTTTGACAGGGACACCGGGGAGCTGTTTTTT,CASSFDRDTGELFF
TRBJ2-1,.,TRBD2,TRBV7-9,TGTGCCAGCAGCTCCGGGACTAGCGGGAGAAGGTTTAGGGTGAATGAGCAGTTCTTC,CASSSGTSGRRFRVNEQFF
TRBJ2-1,.,TRBD2,TRBV7-9,TGCACCGCTAGCGGGGACTACAATGAGCAGTTCTTC,CTASGDYNEQFF
TRBJ1-5,.,.,TRBV12-5,TGTGCTAGTGGTTTGAACGAGAATAGCAATCAGCCCCAGCATTTT,CASGLNENSNQPQHF
TRBJ2-3,.,TRBD1,TRBV24-1,TGTGCCACCAGTGATTTTGGTCAGGGGGCAGATACGCAGTATTTT,CATSDFGQGADTQYF
TRBJ1-6,.,.,TRBV19,TGTGCCAGTAGTATCCCCAGAAGACGGTCACCCCATTCACCCCTCCACTTT,CASSIPRRRSPHSPLHF
TRBJ2-7,.,.,TRBV5-1,TGCGCCAGCAGCTTCCTCCCGGGACGGAGCTACGAGCAGTACTTC,CASSFLPGRSYEQYF
TRBJ1-1,.,TRBD1,TRBV5-1,TGCGCCAGCAGCTTTAGGACAGGGGGCCTCACTGAAGCTTTCTTT,CASSFRTGGLTEAFF
TRBJ1-1,.,.,TRBV18,TGTGCCAGCTCCCCAGGGAGCAAGAACACTGAAGCTTTCTTT,CASSPGSKNTEAFF
TRBJ1-2,.,.,TRBV28,TGTGCCAGCAGCTACGCCGGGTTGGCCTATGGCTACACCTTC,CASSYAGLAYGYTF
TRBJ1-6,.,.,TRBV5-6,TGTGCCAGCAGCTCCCGCTATGGTAATTCACCCCTCCACTTT,CASSSRYGNSPLHF
TRBJ2-7,.,TRBD2,TRBV7-2,TGTGCCAGCAGCTTATCTAGCGGAAGCTCCTACGAGCAGTACTTC,CASSLSSGSSYEQYF
TRBJ2-7,.,.,TRBV5-6,TGTGCCAGCAGCTTCGGGCAGCCTTCCTACGAGCAGTACTTC,CASSFGQPSYEQYF
TRBJ1-5,.,.,TRBV27,TGTGCCAGCAGCCTTGCACCAGGGGGCAATCAGCCCCAGCATTTT,CASSLAPGGNQPQHF
TRBJ2-2,.,.,TRBV9,TGTGCCAGCAGCTCGAGCCAGGGATACACCGGGGAGCTGTTTTTT,CASSSSQGYTGELFF
TRBJ1-6,.,.,TRBV11-3,TGTGCCAGCAGCCCGAGTTGGGTTAATTCACCCCTCCACTTT,CASSPSWVNSPLHF
TRBJ1-5,.,.,TRBV7-2,TGTGCCAGCAGCTTAGCTGCATATCAGCCCCAGCATTTT,CASSLAAYQPQHF
TRBJ2-1,.,TRBD2,TRBV7-9,TGTGCCAGCAGCTTACAGGGGACTAGCTCCCTCAATGAGCAGTTCTTC,CASSLQGTSSLNEQFF
TRBJ1-1,.,.,TRBV28,TGTGCCAGTTGGGCTGTGAACACTGAAGCTTTCTTT,CASWAVNTEAFF
TRBJ2-7,.,.,TRBV29-1,TGCAGCGTTGCAGACACCGTGGCCTACGAGCAGTACTTC,CSVADTVAYEQYF
TRBJ1-4,.,.,TRBV24-1,TGTGCCACCAGTGGAGGGGATGAAAAACTGTTTTTT,CATSGGDEKLFF
TRBJ1-5,.,.,TRBV5-8,TGTGCCAGCAGCTGGGGACGCTGGAATCAGCCCCAGCATTTT,CASSWGRWNQPQHF
TRBJ2-6,once,.,TRBV5-4,TGTGCCAGCAGCTTGGCCGCCAGGACCTACTCTGGGGCCAACGTCCTGACTTTC,CASSLAARTYSGANVLTF
TRBJ1-3,.,.,TRBV9,TGTGCCAGCAGCGTAGCTTCCGGGACTGAAGGAAACACCATATATTTT,CASSVASGTEGNTIYF
TRBJ2-7,.,TRBD1,TRBV6-5,TGTGCCAGCACAAGGACAGGGACCTACGAGCAGTACTTC,CASTRTGTYEQYF
TRBJ1-2,.,.,TRBV29-1,TGCAGCGTTGCTGGGGGCCTCTATGGCTACACCTTC,CSVAGGLYGYTF
TRBJ2-7,.,TRBD1,TRBV6-5,TGTGCCAGCAGTTACTCCGCGACAGGGGCTTCCTACGAGCAGTACTTC,CASSYSATGASYEQYF
TRBJ2-1,once,.,TRBV27,TGTGCCAGCAGTTTATCCAGCAGCTCCTACAATGAGCAGTTCTTC,CASSLSSSSYNEQFF
TRBJ2-6,.,.,TRBV18,TGTGCCAGCTCACCTGTGGGACGGTACTCTGGGGCCAACGTCCTGACTTTC,CASSPVGRYSGANVLTF
TRBJ2-6,.,.,TRBV7-9,TGTGCCAGCAGCTTAGCCGGGAAGAACGTCCTGACTTTC,CASSLAGKNVLTF
TRBJ1-3,.,.,TRBV7-9,TGTGCCAGCAGCGCCTCGTCCTCTGGAAACACCATATATTTT,CASSASSSGNTIYF
TRBJ1-4,.,.,TRBV29-1,TGCAGCGTTTACCTCCGGGGAGAGGCAACTAATGAAAAACTGTTTTTT,CSVYLRGEATNEKLFF
TRBJ1-1,.,.,TRBV13,TGTGCCAGCAGCCCAAGCTCCAGCACTGAAGCTTTCTTT,CASSPSSSTEAFF
TRBJ1-5,.,.,TRBV18,TGTGCCAGCTCACAGGAGGGTAGCAATCAGCCCCAGCATTTT,CASSQEGSNQPQHF
TRBJ1-4,.,.,TRBV2,TGTGCCAGCAGTGAGGTTTTGGGGGCTTGGGGTGAAAAACTGTTTTTT,CASSEVLGAWGEKLFF
TRBJ1-4,.,.,TRBV3-1/TRBV3-2,TGTGCCAGCAGCCAAGATTTGGGCGCTGTGGGGGGAAAACTGTTTTTT,CASSQDLGAVGGKLFF
TRBJ2-7,.,TRBD1,TRBV4-2,TGTGCCAGCAGCCAGGCCCGGGACAGGAATTCCTACGAGCAGTACTTC,CASSQARDRNSYEQYF